Shown below are 13 T cell receptor beta chains from a single sample sequenced in a study of circulating and synovial CD4+ cells in juvenile arthritis. Sequencing used immunoSEQ multiplex PCR; TCRdb keeps in-frame clones, though not all of them. The sample consists of 25,000 to 35,000 clones, just over 90% of them appearing once. Specimen: CD4+ T cells from blood. These receptors were obtained from a human donor with juvenile idiopathic arthritis.

This clone was detected once. One end of the junction fails to match germline, which may point to a read error. V and J are TRBV6-1 and TRBJ2-1; 10 positions match TRBD2. Germline loops: CDR1 MNHNS, CDR2 SASEGT. The CDR3 runs 16 residues. CDR3 sequence: CASSEDQREGYNGQFF. Here the CDR3 DNA reads TGTGCCAGCAGTGAAGACCAGCGGGAGGGCTACAATGGGCAGTTCTTC.

This chain links TRBV28 with TRBJ2-7; 8 bases agree with TRBD2. J was trimmed by 4 bases and V by 3 bases; bases with no gene match: 8. The germline V gene encodes CDR1 MDHEN and CDR2 SYDVKM. This CDR3 is built from 15 residues. CDR3 bases: TGTGCCAGCAGTTTTAACGGGAGGGCCAAGTACGAGCAGTACTTC. This translates into CASSFNGRAKYEQYF.

The chain has TRBV14 and TRBJ1-2, with a tentative D call TRBD1 (6 bases). V was clipped by 1 base and J by 7 bases, with 34 bases between them. CDR3 length equals 21 residues. Looked up from germline, CDR1 is SGHDN and CDR2 is FVKESK. The CDR3 bases are TGTGCCAGCAGCCAAGTCGTCTGGACAGCGAGAGCCCGCGGCCGTGGCGCTGGCTACACCTTC. Translating it yields CASSQVVWTARARGRGAGYTF.

This clone turned up a few times. The chain is built from TRBV5-6 and TRBJ2-1, with D unclear. Trimming removed 1 base at V and 0 bases at J, with 11 bases between. There are 16 residues in the CDR3. Germline CDR1 SGHDT, CDR2 YYEEEE. The CDR3 DNA follows: TGTGCCAGCAGCTTGTTGGGCCCGAGCTCCTACAATGAGCAGTTCTTC. The encoded protein is CASSLLGPSSYNEQFF.

The chain has TRBV5-1 and TRBJ2-5; D might be TRBD2 (6 bases). The CDR3 is 14 amino acids. V was shortened by 1 base and J by 3 bases, with 10 bases between the two germline ends. Germline V gives CDR1 SGHRS, CDR2 YFSETQ. CDR3: CASSLFPGEETQYF. CDR3 nucleotides: TGCGCCAGCAGCTTGTTCCCGGGAGAAGAGACCCAGTACTTC.

The CDR3 here is CAWNSLNTEAFF. The CDR3, as DNA: TGTGCCTGGAACTCATTGAACACTGAAGCTTTCTTT. The chain links TRBV30 to TRBJ1-1; D remains ambiguous. The CDR3 has 12 residues. Germline CDR1 reads GTSNPN; CDR2 reads SVGIG (reference sequence). V lost 4 bases and J 0 bases, leaving 6 bases between the germline ends.

The V gene is TRBV11-2, the J gene TRBJ2-1; possibly TRBD1 for D (6 bases). This CDR3 region has 15 residues. Trimming removed 6 bases from V and 7 bases from J, with 19 bases in between. The germline gives CDR1 SGHAT, CDR2 FQNNGV. This CDR3 reads CASRPVSGRGNEQFF. The CDR3 coding sequence is TGTGCCAGCAGGCCGGTGAGCGGAAGGGGGAATGAGCAGTTCTTC.

The chain links TRBV18 to TRBJ2-3; possible D gene TRBD2, 6 bases. The CDR3 has 17 residues. In germline, CDR1 is KGHSH, CDR2 LQKENI. Trimming took 1 base from V and 2 from J, leaving 16 bases between them. The CDR3 sequence: CASSPRTGVPPTDTQYF. DNA for the CDR3: TGTGCCAGCTCACCACGGACGGGAGTTCCCCCCACAGATACGCAGTATTTT.

The rearrangement joins TRBV2 to TRBJ1-1, with 7 nucleotides matching TRBD1. CDR1 and CDR2 (germline): SNHLY, FYNNEI. V dropped 4 bases and J dropped 10; count of bases not matched to a gene: 6. The CDR3 totals 12 residues. CDR3 DNA: TGTGCCAGCAGTGTATACAGGGGAGTAGCTTTCTTT. Its protein is CASSVYRGVAFF.

The J gene is TRBJ2-1, the V gene TRBV2; possibly TRBD1 for D (7 bases). Between the trimmed V and J ends, which lost 6 bases and 4 bases, there was a span of 22 bases. Germline V gene sequence: CDR1 SNHLY, CDR2 FYNNEI. The CDR3 extends over 17 amino acids. The CDR3 sequence is CASRLTGYGAGYNEQFF. In DNA form, the CDR3 reads TGTGCCAGCAGACTGACAGGGTACGGAGCGGGTTACAATGAGCAGTTCTTC.

The chain carries TRBV27 and TRBJ2-7, with 7 nucleotides matching TRBD1. This CDR3 is 14 amino acids long. V trimming: 4 bases; J trimming: 7 bases; junction bases outside the gene matches: 10. From germline, CDR1 is MNHEY and CDR2 SMNVEV (reference sequence). CDR3 protein: CASSSDRRSREQYF. DNA for the CDR3: TGTGCCAGCAGTTCGGACAGGAGGTCGCGGGAGCAGTACTTC.

The chain joins TRBV5-6 to TRBJ2-1; 14 nucleotides line up with TRBD2. Germline CDR1 reads SGHDT; CDR2 reads YYEEEE. This CDR3 spans 18 amino acids. V trimming: 4 bases; J trimming: 2 bases; junction bases outside the gene matches: 8. The CDR3 is CASSLRLAGGGTYNEQFF. Here the CDR3 DNA reads TGTGCCAGCAGCCTCAGACTAGCGGGAGGGGGAACCTACAATGAGCAGTTCTTC.

This clone was detected only once. The chain recombines TRBV28 with TRBJ1-5; no definite D call. The CDR3 spans 14 residues. The germline V gene encodes CDR1 MDHEN and CDR2 SYDVKM. V was shortened by 5 bases and J by 0 bases, with 8 bases between the two germline ends. The CDR3 here is CASSVDNSNQPQHF. CDR3 bases: TGTGCCAGCAGTGTTGACAATAGCAATCAGCCCCAGCATTTT.